The clone carrying this T cell receptor (beta chain) was counted a few times. Its antigen is currently unknown. These data originate in a study of T-cell memory formation after mild COVID-19. The study, taken as a whole, reports: That cross-reactive memory joined was suggested by some responding clones appearing in pre-infection memory.

TCRdb redid the calling of the 5' RACE reads with MiXCR, one entry per CDR3 protein. The data show 300,000 or so distinct CDR3 sequences, 15% to 20% seen once. CDR1 and CDR2 from the germline V gene are MGHRA and YSYEKL. Between the trimmed V and J ends, which lost 1 base and 8 bases, there was a span of 12 bases. This CDR3 spans 14 amino acids. V is TRBV4-1 and J is TRBJ2-1; D may be TRBD1 (5 bases). Sequenced material: PBMCs or a T cell subset sorted from them (not recorded which). The TCR comes from a young man who had mild COVID-19 (a few samples of this study predate the infection). Cell type and time point are not known. The CDR3 loop is CASSQGQGRDEQFF. The CDR3 nucleotides read TGCGCCAGCAGCCAAGGGCAGGGTAGGGATGAGCAGTTCTTC.